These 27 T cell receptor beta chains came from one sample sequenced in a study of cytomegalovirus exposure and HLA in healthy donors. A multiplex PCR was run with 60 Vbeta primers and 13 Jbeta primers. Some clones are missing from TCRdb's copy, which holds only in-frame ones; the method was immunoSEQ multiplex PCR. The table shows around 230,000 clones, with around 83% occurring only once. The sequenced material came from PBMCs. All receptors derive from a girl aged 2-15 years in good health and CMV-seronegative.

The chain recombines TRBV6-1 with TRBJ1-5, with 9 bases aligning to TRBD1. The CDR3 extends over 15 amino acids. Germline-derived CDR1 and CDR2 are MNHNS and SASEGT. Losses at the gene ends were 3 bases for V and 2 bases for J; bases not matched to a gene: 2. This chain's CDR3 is CASSDWDRGNQPQHF. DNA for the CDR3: TGTGCCAGCAGTGATTGGGACAGGGGCAATCAGCCCCAGCATTTT.

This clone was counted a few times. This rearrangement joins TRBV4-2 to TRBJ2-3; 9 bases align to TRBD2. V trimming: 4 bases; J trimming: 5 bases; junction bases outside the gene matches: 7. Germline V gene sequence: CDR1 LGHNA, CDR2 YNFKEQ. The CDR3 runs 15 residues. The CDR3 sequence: CASSRAGGVGDTQYF. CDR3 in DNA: TGTGCCAGCAGCCGAGCGGGGGGCGTCGGAGATACGCAGTATTTT.

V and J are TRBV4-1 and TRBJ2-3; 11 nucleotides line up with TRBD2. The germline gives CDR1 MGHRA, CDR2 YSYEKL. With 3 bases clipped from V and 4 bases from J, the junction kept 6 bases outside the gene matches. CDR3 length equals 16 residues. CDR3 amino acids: CASSQSLAGGADTQYF. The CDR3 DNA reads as TGCGCCAGCAGCCAGTCTCTAGCGGGAGGCGCAGATACGCAGTATTTT.

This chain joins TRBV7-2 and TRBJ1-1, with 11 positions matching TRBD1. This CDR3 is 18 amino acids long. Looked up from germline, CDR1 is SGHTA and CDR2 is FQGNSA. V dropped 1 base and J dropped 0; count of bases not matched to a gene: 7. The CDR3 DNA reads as TGTGCCAGCAGCTTAGGAGGACAGGGGGCTAGAGTGAACACTGAAGCTTTCTTT. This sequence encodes CASSLGGQGARVNTEAFF.

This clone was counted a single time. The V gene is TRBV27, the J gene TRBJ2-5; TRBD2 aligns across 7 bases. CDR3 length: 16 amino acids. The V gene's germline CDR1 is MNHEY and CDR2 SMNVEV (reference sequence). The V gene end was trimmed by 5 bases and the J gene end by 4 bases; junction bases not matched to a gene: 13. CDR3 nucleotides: TGTGCCAGCAGTACCTCAGCGGGGAGGAGGGGAGAGACCCAGTACTTC. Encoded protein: CASSTSAGRRGETQYF.

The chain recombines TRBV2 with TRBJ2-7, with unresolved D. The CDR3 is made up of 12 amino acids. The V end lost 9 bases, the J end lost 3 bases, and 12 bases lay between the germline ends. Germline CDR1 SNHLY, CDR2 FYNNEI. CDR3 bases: TGTGCCAGTAAAACAATCGACTACGAGCAGTACTTC. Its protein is CASKTIDYEQYF.

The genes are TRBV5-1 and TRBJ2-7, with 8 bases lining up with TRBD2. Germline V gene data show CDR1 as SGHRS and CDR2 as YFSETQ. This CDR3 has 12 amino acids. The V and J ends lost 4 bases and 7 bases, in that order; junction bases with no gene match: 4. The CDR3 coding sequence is TGCGCCAGCAGCCGAGCGGGGGTAGAGCAGTACTTC. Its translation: CASSRAGVEQYF.

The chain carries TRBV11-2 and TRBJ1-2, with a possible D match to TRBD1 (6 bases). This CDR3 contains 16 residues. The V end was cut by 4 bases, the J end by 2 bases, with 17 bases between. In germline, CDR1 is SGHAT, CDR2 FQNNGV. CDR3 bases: TGTGCCAGCAGCTCCAGGGGAACAGAGCGGAACTATGGCTACACCTTC. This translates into CASSSRGTERNYGYTF.

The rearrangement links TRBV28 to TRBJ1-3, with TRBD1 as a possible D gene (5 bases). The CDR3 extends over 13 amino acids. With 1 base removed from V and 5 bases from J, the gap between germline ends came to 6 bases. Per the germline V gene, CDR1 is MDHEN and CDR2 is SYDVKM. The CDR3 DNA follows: TGTGCCAGCAGTTTATTGGGGCGAAACACCATATATTTT. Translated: CASSLLGRNTIYF. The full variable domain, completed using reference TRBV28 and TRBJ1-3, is DVKVTQSSRYLVKRTGEKVFLECVQDMDHENMFWYRQDPGLGLRLIYFSYDVKMKEKGDIPEGYSVSREKKERFSLILESASTNQTSMYLCASSLLGRNTIYFGEGSWLTVV.

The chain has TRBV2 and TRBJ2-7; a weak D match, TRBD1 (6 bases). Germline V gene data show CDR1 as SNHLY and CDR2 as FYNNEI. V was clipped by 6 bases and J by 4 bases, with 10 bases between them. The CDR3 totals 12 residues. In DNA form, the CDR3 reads TGTGCCAGCAGCATAGACAGGTACGAGCAGTACTTC. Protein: CASSIDRYEQYF.

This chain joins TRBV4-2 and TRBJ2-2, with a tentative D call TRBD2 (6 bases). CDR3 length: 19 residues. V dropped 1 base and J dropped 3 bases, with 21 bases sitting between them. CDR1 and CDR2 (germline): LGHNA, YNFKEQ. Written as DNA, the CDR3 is TGTGCCAGCAGCCAAGTCTTGGGGGGACGGGAATCGGACACCGGGGAGCTGTTTTTT. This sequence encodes CASSQVLGGRESDTGELFF.

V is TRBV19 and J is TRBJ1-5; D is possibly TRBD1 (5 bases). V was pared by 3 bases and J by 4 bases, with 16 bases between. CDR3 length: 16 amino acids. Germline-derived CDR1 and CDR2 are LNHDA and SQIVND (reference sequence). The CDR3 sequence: CASSIGHRIRNQPQHF. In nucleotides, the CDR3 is TGTGCCAGTAGTATTGGTCACAGGATTAGAAATCAGCCCCAGCATTTT. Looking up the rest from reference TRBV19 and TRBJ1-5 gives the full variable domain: DGGITQSPKYLFRKEGQNVTLSCEQNLNHDAMYWYRQDPGQGLRLIYYSQIVNDFQKGDIAEGYSVSREKKESFPLTVTSAQKNPTAFYLCASSIGHRIRNQPQHFGDGTRLSIL.

The CDR3 DNA sequence: TGCGCCAGCAGCTCCCGCGGGGAATCAGATACGCAGTATTTT. Encoded protein: CASSSRGESDTQYF. The rearrangement links TRBV5-1 to TRBJ2-3, with TRBD2 as a possible D gene (6 bases). With 3 bases removed from V and 4 bases from J, the gap between germline ends came to 12 bases. Germline CDR1 is SGHRS and CDR2 is YFSETQ. There are 14 residues in the CDR3. The whole variable domain, filled in from reference TRBV5-1 and TRBJ2-3, reads KAGVTQTPRYLIKTRGQQVTLSCSPISGHRSVSWYQQTPGQGLQFLFEYFSETQRNKGNFPGRFSGRQFSNSRSEMNVSTLELGDSALYLCASSSRGESDTQYFGPGTRLTVL.

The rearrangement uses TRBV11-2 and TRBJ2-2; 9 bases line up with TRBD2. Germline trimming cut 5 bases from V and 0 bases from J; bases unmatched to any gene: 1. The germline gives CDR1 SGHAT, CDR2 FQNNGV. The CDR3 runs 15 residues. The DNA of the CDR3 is TGTGCCAGCAGCCGCGGGAGGGCGAACACCGGGGAGCTGTTTTTT. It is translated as CASSRGRANTGELFF. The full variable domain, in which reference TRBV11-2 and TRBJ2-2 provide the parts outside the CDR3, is EAGVAQSPRYKIIEKRQSVAFWCNPISGHATLYWYQQILGQGPKLLIQFQNNGVVDDSQLPKDRFSAERLKGVDSTLKIQPAKLEDSAVYLCASSRGRANTGELFFGEGSRLTVL.

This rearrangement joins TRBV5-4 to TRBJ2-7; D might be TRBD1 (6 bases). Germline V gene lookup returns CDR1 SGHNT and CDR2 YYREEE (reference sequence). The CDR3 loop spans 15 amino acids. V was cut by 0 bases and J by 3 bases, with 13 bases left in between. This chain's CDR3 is CASSLGATGNYEQYF. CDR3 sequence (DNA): TGTGCCAGCAGCTTGGGAGCTACAGGGAACTACGAGCAGTACTTC.

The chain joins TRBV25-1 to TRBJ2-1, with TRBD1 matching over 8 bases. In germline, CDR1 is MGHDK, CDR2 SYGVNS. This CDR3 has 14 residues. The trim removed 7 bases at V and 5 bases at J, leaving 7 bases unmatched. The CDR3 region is CASKATGVNNEQFF. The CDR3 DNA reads TGTGCCAGCAAAGCGACAGGGGTGAACAATGAGCAGTTCTTC. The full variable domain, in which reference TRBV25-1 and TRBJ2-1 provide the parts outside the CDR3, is EADIYQTPRYLVIGTGKKITLECSQTMGHDKMYWYQQDPGMELHLIHYSYGVNSTEKGDLSSESTVSRIRTEHFPLTLESARPSHTSQYLCASKATGVNNEQFFGPGTRLTVL.

The CDR3 reads CASSLGAGTPYEQYF. CDR3 in DNA: TGTGCCAGCAGCTTAGGCGCCGGGACTCCTTACGAGCAGTACTTC. The rearrangement links TRBV11-2 to TRBJ2-7, with a weak D call TRBD2 (6 bases). Trimming removed 1 base at V and 4 bases at J, with 14 bases between. The CDR3 runs to 15 residues. Germline V gene sequence: CDR1 SGHAT, CDR2 FQNNGV.

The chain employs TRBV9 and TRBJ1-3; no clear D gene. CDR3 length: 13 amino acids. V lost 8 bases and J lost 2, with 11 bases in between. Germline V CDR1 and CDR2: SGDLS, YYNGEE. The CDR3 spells CASSFGTGNTIYF. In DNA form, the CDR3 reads TGTGCCAGTTCGTTCGGGACTGGAAACACCATATATTTT.

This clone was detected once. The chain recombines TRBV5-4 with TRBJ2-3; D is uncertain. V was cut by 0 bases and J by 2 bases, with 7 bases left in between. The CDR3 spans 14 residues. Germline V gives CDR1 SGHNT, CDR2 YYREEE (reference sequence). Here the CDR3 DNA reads TGTGCCAGCAGCTTGGCGGGTTACACAGATACGCAGTATTTT. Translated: CASSLAGYTDTQYF.

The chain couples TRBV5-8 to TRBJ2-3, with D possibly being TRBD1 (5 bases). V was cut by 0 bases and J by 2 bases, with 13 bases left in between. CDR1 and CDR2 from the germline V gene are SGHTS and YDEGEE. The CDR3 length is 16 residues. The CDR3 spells CASSLGQLRATDTQYF. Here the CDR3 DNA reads TGTGCCAGCAGCTTGGGACAGTTAAGGGCCACAGATACGCAGTATTTT.

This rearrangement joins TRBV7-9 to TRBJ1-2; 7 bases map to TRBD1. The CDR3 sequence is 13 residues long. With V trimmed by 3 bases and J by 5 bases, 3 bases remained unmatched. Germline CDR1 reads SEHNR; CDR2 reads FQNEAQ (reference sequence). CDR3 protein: CASSFMTGYGYTF. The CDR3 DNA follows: TGTGCCAGCAGCTTTATGACAGGGTATGGCTACACCTTC.

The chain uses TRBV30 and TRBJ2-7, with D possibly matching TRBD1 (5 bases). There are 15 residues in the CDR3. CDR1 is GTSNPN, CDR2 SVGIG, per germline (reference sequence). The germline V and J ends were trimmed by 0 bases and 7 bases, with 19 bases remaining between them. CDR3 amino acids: CAWSVLSGRVGEQYF. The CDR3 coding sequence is TGTGCCTGGAGTGTACTAAGTGGCAGGGTCGGGGAGCAGTACTTC. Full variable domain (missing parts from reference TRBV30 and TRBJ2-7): SQTIHQWPATLVQPVGSPLSLECTVEGTSNPNLYWYRQAAGRGLQLLFYSVGIGQISSEVPQNLSASRPQDRQFILSSKKLLLSDSGFYLCAWSVLSGRVGEQYFGPGTRLTVT.

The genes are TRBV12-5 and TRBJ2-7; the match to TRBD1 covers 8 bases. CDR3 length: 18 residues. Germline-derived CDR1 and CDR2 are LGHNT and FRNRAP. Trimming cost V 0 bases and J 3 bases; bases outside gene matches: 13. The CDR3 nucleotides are TGTGCTAGTGGTTTGGTGATCGGACGTAACAGGGGGAGCTACGAGCAGTACTTC. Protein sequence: CASGLVIGRNRGSYEQYF. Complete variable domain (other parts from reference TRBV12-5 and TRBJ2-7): DARVTQTPRHKVTEMGQEVTMRCQPILGHNTVFWYRQTMMQGLELLAYFRNRAPLDDSGMPKDRFSAEMPDATLATLKIQPSEPRDSAVYFCASGLVIGRNRGSYEQYFGPGTRLTVT.

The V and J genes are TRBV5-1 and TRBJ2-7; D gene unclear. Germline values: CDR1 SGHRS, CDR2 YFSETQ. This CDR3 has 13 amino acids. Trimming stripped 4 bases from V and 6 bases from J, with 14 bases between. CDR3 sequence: CASSPPPGGEQYF. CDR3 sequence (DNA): TGCGCCAGCAGCCCTCCCCCCGGCGGCGAGCAGTACTTC.

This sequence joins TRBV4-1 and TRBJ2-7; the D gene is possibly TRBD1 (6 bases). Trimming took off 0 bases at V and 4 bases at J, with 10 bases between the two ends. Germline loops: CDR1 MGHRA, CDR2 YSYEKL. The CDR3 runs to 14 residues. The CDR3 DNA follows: TGCGCCAGCAGCCAAGATCAGGGGCGTTACGAGCAGTACTTC. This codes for CASSQDQGRYEQYF.

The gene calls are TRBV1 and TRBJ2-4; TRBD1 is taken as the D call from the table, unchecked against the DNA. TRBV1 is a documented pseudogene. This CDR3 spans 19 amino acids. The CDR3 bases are TGCACCAGCAGCCAAGGACAGGGAGACGGACTACTAGCCAAAAACATTCAGTACTTC. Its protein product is CTSSQGQGDGLLAKNIQYF.

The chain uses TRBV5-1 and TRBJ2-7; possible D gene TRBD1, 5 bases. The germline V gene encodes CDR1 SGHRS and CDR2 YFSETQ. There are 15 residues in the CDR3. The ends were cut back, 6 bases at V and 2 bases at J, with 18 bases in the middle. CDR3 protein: CASTPTYRSTYEQYF. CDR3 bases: TGCGCCAGCACCCCCACTTACAGGTCGACCTACGAGCAGTACTTC.